This is a list of T cell receptor beta chains from one sample in a study of cytomegalovirus exposure and HLA in healthy donors. This table comes from immunoSEQ multiplex PCR, and its TCRdb copy is limited to in-frame clones, with some not included. The profile shows about 140,000 clones, over 75% of them singletons. What was sequenced was PBMCs. The receptors here all came from a female donor in good health and CMV-seronegative. The conserved cysteine and the conserved F or W are not part of the CDR3 here. A D gene is named only where the DNA matches it firmly.

>TRBJ1-5|16|TRBD1|TRBV7-9
ASSQTGEGGYSNQPQH
>TRBJ2-2|13|-|TRBV10-3
AISDARLGTGELF
>TRBJ2-3|12|-|TRBV28
ASGGGSGTDTQY
>TRBJ1-1|14|TRBD1|TRBV4-1
ASSQPLRTGNTEAF
>TRBJ1-5|13|TRBD1|TRBV27
ASSLQQGGGQPQH
>TRBJ2-5|9|-|TRBV6-1
ASSGEETQY
>TRBJ2-3|14|TRBD1|TRBV9
ASSFTGGGSPDTQY
>TRBJ2-3|13|TRBD1|TRBV27
ASSPYGTGEDTQY
>TRBJ2-1|9|-|TRBV19
ATSSYNEQF
>TRBJ2-7|14|TRBD1|TRBV6-1
ASSELGQGSTYEQY
>TRBJ2-3|14|TRBD2|TRBV19
ASSITLAGVTDTQY
>TRBJ1-1|10|-|TRBV30
AWSHSNTEAF
>TRBJ1-4|13|-|TRBV19
ASSQAGATNEKLF
>TRBJ2-7|10|TRBD1|TRBV10-3
ATGQGIYEQY
>TRBJ2-7|13|TRBD2|TRBV11-3
ASSPPGGGTYEQY
>TRBJ1-1|13|-|TRBV4-1
ASSQEEATNTEAF
>TRBJ2-5|10|-|TRBV2
ASTLQARTQY
>TRBJ2-5|14|TRBD2|TRBV11-2
ASSWGGRARRETQY
>TRBJ1-1|12|TRBD1|TRBV10-1
ASSATGVNTEAF
>TRBJ1-3|14|-|TRBV27
ASSLEGPLSGNTIY
>TRBJ1-4|14|-|TRBV6-5
ASSYSSLPTNEKLF
>TRBJ2-7|16|TRBD2|TRBV7-9
ASSSNPGTSGPTYEQY
>TRBJ2-2|13|TRBD1|TRBV14
ASSLGQGKTGELF
>TRBJ2-1|16|TRBD1|TRBV5-1
ASSSTGGQFSSYNEQF
>TRBJ2-1|13|TRBD2|TRBV9
ASSDSGRLRDEQF
>TRBJ2-2|15|-|TRBV4-2
ASSQVPGGSRTGELF
>TRBJ1-2|13|-|TRBV7-9
ASSLTGQLSYGYT
>TRBJ2-1|10|-|TRBV6-5
ASSFLGSEQF
>TRBJ1-2|12|TRBD1|TRBV28
ASSSGQGARGYT
>TRBJ2-5|10|-|TRBV5-1
ASSLDLQTQY
>TRBJ1-1|10|-|TRBV29-1
SVLSMNTEAF
>TRBJ2-1|10|-|TRBV4-1
ASSQILNEQF
>TRBJ2-5|11|-|TRBV7-8
ASSGTGQETQY
>TRBJ2-1|15|TRBD2|TRBV11-3
ASSFRLAGDVYNEQF
>TRBJ2-5|14|-|TRBV5-1
ASSPVSRGGWETQY
>TRBJ1-1|12|-|TRBV6-1
ASSFAGWNTEAF
>TRBJ1-2|15|TRBD1|TRBV13
ASSLGGTGGENYGYT
>TRBJ2-2|13|TRBD1|TRBV19
ASSSRDRFTGELF
>TRBJ1-5|10|-|TRBV29-1
SVEDPGQPQH
>TRBJ2-3|12|TRBD2|TRBV28
ASTSPGGADTQY
>TRBJ1-1|14|-|TRBV27
ASSLVAGVKYTEAF
>TRBJ2-7|12|TRBD2|TRBV15
ATSRDLAGDEQH
>TRBJ1-4|13|TRBD1|TRBV28
ASSPRGTGKEKLF
>TRBJ1-5|12|TRBD1|TRBV28
ASSLGAGGQPQH
>TRBJ1-1|13|TRBD1|TRBV27
ASSDLGQGDTEAF
>TRBJ2-7|10|-|TRBV6-5
ASSSLAGEQY
>TRBJ2-3|14|TRBD1|TRBV16
ASSQSTGGFADTQY
>TRBJ2-1|18|TRBD2|TRBV5-1
ASSLVASGRAIGSYNEQF
>TRBJ2-3|12|TRBD1|TRBV28
ASTTTGGRDTQY